The subject of this entry is one T cell receptor beta chain. The sample holds many counts of this clonotype. Its target antigen remains unknown. Nothing much larger sits one base from this clone, and base qualities are not available. This entry comes from a study of identical twins (dated by TCRdb to the mid-2010s). About the investigation overall: To test whether fetal clonotypes persist, the study used deep sequencing on TCR alpha and beta repertoires from monozygotic twins, unrelated adults of various ages, and cord blood. To rule out contamination, replicate twin experiments were performed at different times with different library preparation protocols.

All donors were healthy Caucasians. Three unrelated non-twin adults were also sequenced: a male aged 18 to 29, a male aged 50 to 59 and a female aged 50 to 59. Miltenyi CD45RO+ enrichment and human naive T-cell isolation kits were used to isolate memory (CD45RO+) and naive T cells from PBMC. Library generation was performed with 5' RACE. Sequencing relied on an Illumina HiSeq 2000. Template switching added a universal primer binding site, and the final cDNA carried a unique molecular identifier that allowed TCR cDNA molecules to be counted accurately. Specific primers in the conserved constant-segment region were used to synthesize first-strand cDNA for TCR alpha and beta chains. Each cDNA library was double barcoded, with a SMART-Mk sample barcode plus Illumina barcodes, to control for contamination. Two successive PCR steps introduced TruSeq adapter sequences along with Illumina sample barcodes. Sequencing of the TCR alpha and beta cDNA libraries was done on the Illumina HiSeq platform using custom primers. As for how the authors treated the data: Unique molecular identifiers were extracted from raw reads with MiGEC, and CDR3 positions were determined with MiXCR. For each individual, recombination models were inferred using an EM algorithm with the repgenHMM and IGoR tools. Shared clonotype analysis was performed with the tcR package in R, normalizing sharing by the product of cloneset sizes. Out-of-frame nonproductive sequences were analyzed to study raw recombination free of thymic and clonal selection effects. TCRdb trimmed public reads at Q25 via fastp, called clones via MiXCR and kept in-frame beta chains. Entries are consolidated by CDR3 protein sequence, retaining the most common genes and DNA. These V and J calls rely on TCRdb rather than the paper's analysis. The sample table lists approximately 410,000 distinct CDR3 sequences, about a fifth of them with a count of one. In total, the top ten clones hold about 12% of the sample.

The full study reports these points: Compared with coincidental sharing between unrelated individuals, an excess of low generation-probability sequences was observed among out-of-frame TCR alpha sequences shared between twins. Zero-insertion analyses could be partly confounded by invariant T cells such as MAIT and iNKT, although diverse VJ usage argued against such confounding for most clonotypes. Because the same donors could not be followed over many years, conclusions were based on cross-sectional statistical analysis. Fewer insertions were carried by abundant cord blood beta clonotypes, a similar but weaker trend appeared in young adult naive repertoires, and no such trend appeared in memory repertoires. In monozygotic twins, recombination models systematically underestimated out-of-frame TCR alpha sharing, but the models matched the sharing seen between unrelated individuals. A weaker excess of twin sharing was found in beta out-of-frame sequences because the signal-to-noise ratio was lowered by fewer shared sequences.

The specimen was naive T cells sorted from blood. The sample's cell subset or site, from its label and the paper: cells isolated with a human naive T-cell isolation kit. This sequence was found in a man aged 50-60 years in good health.

The bases read TGTGCCAGCTCCACCGACAGGGAGGGCGGCTACACCTTC. Translated, this is CASSTDREGGYTF. Here the chain combines TRBV27 and TRBJ1-2; the central 7 bases match TRBD1. Ends trimmed: V by 8 bases, J by 8 bases; bases unmatched to a gene: 11. CDR1 and CDR2 were assigned from the germline V gene (reference sequence) as MNHEY and SMNVEV. Its CDR3 holds 13 amino acids, cysteine through phenylalanine. Here the CDR3 DNA is all that survives: 39 bases in frame from base 1.